This is a list of T cell receptor beta chains from one sample in a study of PD-L1 blockade in urothelial cancer. Libraries were prepared by immunoSEQ multiplex PCR; TCRdb keeps only in-frame clonotypes and omits some of them. The table records about 52,000 clones, around 80% of them present only once. This specimen was PBMCs, taken around atezolizumab (anti-PD-L1) treatment. Receptors were obtained from a man in his 70s with urothelial cancer. The CDR3 runs from the conserved cysteine through the conserved F or W. Fields, in order: J gene, clone size, V gene, D gene, CDR3 protein, CDR3 DNA. A D gene is named only where the DNA matches it firmly. Clone size is given for some rows only: seen once, a few or many times, or a class if the clone is expanded.

j_gene: TRBJ2-1
abundance: -
v_gene: TRBV7-3
d_gene: TRBD1
CDR3aa: CASSPGTGVAEQFF
CDR3nt: TGTGCCAGCAGCCCCGGGACAGGGGTTGCTGAGCAGTTCTTC

j_gene: TRBJ1-3
abundance: -
v_gene: TRBV5-4
d_gene: -
CDR3aa: CASSKGVGNTIYF
CDR3nt: TGTGCCAGCAGCAAGGGGGTAGGAAACACCATATATTTT

j_gene: TRBJ1-2
abundance: -
v_gene: TRBV7-2
d_gene: TRBD1
CDR3aa: CASSDGTDGGYGYTF
CDR3nt: TGTGCCAGCAGCGACGGGACAGATGGGGGCTATGGCTACACCTTC

j_gene: TRBJ1-2
abundance: -
v_gene: TRBV7-6
d_gene: TRBD1
CDR3aa: CASSRDRDLAYGYTF
CDR3nt: TGTGCCAGCAGCCGGGACAGGGACCTAGCCTATGGCTACACCTTC

j_gene: TRBJ1-4
abundance: -
v_gene: TRBV5-1
d_gene: -
CDR3aa: CASSLELAGDKKLFF
CDR3nt: TGCGCCAGCAGCTTGGAGTTAGCAGGGGATAAAAAACTGTTTTTT

j_gene: TRBJ2-4
abundance: -
v_gene: TRBV15
d_gene: -
CDR3aa: CATSTYGNGKNIQYF
CDR3nt: TGTGCCACCAGCACCTACGGTAACGGGAAAAACATTCAGTACTTC

j_gene: TRBJ1-2
abundance: -
v_gene: TRBV19
d_gene: -
CDR3aa: CASSQGTGLYGYTF
CDR3nt: TGTGCCAGTAGCCAGGGTACAGGCCTTTATGGCTACACCTTC

j_gene: TRBJ2-2
abundance: -
v_gene: TRBV5-1
d_gene: TRBD1
CDR3aa: CASSLDTGGGELFF
CDR3nt: TGCGCCAGCAGCTTGGATACAGGGGGCGGGGAGCTGTTTTTT

j_gene: TRBJ1-2
abundance: -
v_gene: TRBV7-2
d_gene: -
CDR3aa: CASARGGSNYGYTF
CDR3nt: TGTGCCAGCGCTAGGGGGGGTTCTAACTATGGCTACACCTTC

j_gene: TRBJ2-1
abundance: once
v_gene: TRBV7-9
d_gene: TRBD2
CDR3aa: CASSSPPGTSGSYNEQFF
CDR3nt: TGTGCCAGCAGCTCGCCTCCGGGGACTAGCGGGTCTTACAATGAGCAGTTCTTC

j_gene: TRBJ2-3
abundance: -
v_gene: TRBV7-2
d_gene: -
CDR3aa: CASSLADYYTDTQYF
CDR3nt: TGTGCCAGCAGCTTAGCAGACTACTACACAGATACGCAGTATTTT

j_gene: TRBJ1-3
abundance: -
v_gene: TRBV30
d_gene: -
CDR3aa: CAWLGGVNSGDTIYF
CDR3nt: TGTGCCTGGCTGGGGGGGGTGAACTCTGGAGACACCATATATTTT

j_gene: TRBJ1-2
abundance: few
v_gene: TRBV19
d_gene: -
CDR3aa: CASSSWRDRNYGYTF
CDR3nt: TGTGCCAGTAGTTCCTGGCGCGACAGAAATTATGGCTACACCTTC

j_gene: TRBJ2-2
abundance: -
v_gene: TRBV19
d_gene: TRBD1
CDR3aa: CASSRDSRNTGELFF
CDR3nt: TGTGCCAGTAGTAGGGACAGCCGAAACACCGGGGAGCTGTTTTTT

j_gene: TRBJ1-5
abundance: few
v_gene: TRBV7-2
d_gene: TRBD1
CDR3aa: CASSLGGQGFSPQHF
CDR3nt: TGTGCCAGCAGCTTAGGGGGACAGGGCTTTTCGCCCCAGCATTTT

j_gene: TRBJ2-4
abundance: -
v_gene: TRBV10-3
d_gene: TRBD2
CDR3aa: CAISESTGGASGSSKNIQYF
CDR3nt: TGTGCCATCAGTGAGTCAACTGGGGGAGCTAGCGGGAGTTCCAAAAACATTCAGTACTTC

j_gene: TRBJ2-5
abundance: -
v_gene: TRBV4-3
d_gene: TRBD1
CDR3aa: CASSRSGQVQETQYF
CDR3nt: TGCGCCAGCAGCCGCTCGGGACAGGTCCAAGAGACCCAGTACTTC

j_gene: TRBJ1-2
abundance: -
v_gene: TRBV7-2
d_gene: TRBD1
CDR3aa: CASSLFGTGANYGYTF
CDR3nt: TGTGCCAGCAGCTTATTTGGGACAGGGGCTAACTATGGCTACACCTTC

j_gene: TRBJ2-6
abundance: once
v_gene: TRBV28
d_gene: -
CDR3aa: CASTGSSGANVLTF
CDR3nt: TGTGCCAGCACCGGTAGCTCTGGGGCCAACGTCCTGACTTTC

j_gene: TRBJ1-2
abundance: -
v_gene: TRBV5-8
d_gene: TRBD1
CDR3aa: CASSWDRANYGYTF
CDR3nt: TGTGCCAGCAGTTGGGACAGGGCTAACTATGGCTACACCTTC

j_gene: TRBJ2-7
abundance: few
v_gene: TRBV5-4
d_gene: TRBD2
CDR3aa: CASSLGGGTGGQYF
CDR3nt: TGTGCCAGCAGCTTGGGGGGAGGGACGGGCGGGCAGTACTTC

j_gene: TRBJ1-5
abundance: -
v_gene: TRBV6-1
d_gene: TRBD1
CDR3aa: CASSIRTGPQPQHF
CDR3nt: TGTGCCAGCAGTATCCGGACAGGCCCTCAGCCCCAGCATTTT

j_gene: TRBJ2-1
abundance: -
v_gene: TRBV2
d_gene: -
CDR3aa: CASRTTTYRDLGYNEQFF
CDR3nt: TGTGCCAGCAGGACAACCACTTACCGGGACTTAGGTTACAATGAGCAGTTCTTC

j_gene: TRBJ2-7
abundance: -
v_gene: TRBV5-1
d_gene: -
CDR3aa: CASSFSGGQSYEQYF
CDR3nt: TGCGCCAGCAGCTTTTCCGGGGGGCAGAGCTACGAGCAGTACTTC

j_gene: TRBJ2-3
abundance: -
v_gene: TRBV19
d_gene: -
CDR3aa: CASSIEGGAPDTQYF
CDR3nt: TGTGCCAGTAGTATAGAAGGCGGGGCCCCAGATACGCAGTATTTT

j_gene: TRBJ2-1
abundance: many
v_gene: TRBV5-1
d_gene: -
CDR3aa: CASSLDVSVEQFF
CDR3nt: TGCGCCAGCAGCTTGGATGTTAGCGTTGAGCAGTTCTTC

j_gene: TRBJ2-1
abundance: -
v_gene: TRBV7-2
d_gene: TRBD1
CDR3aa: CASRGQGASSYNEQFF
CDR3nt: TGTGCCAGCAGAGGACAGGGGGCGAGCTCCTACAATGAGCAGTTCTTC

j_gene: TRBJ2-7
abundance: -
v_gene: TRBV7-2
d_gene: TRBD2
CDR3aa: CASSFRREETYEQYF
CDR3nt: TGTGCCAGCAGCTTCAGGCGGGAGGAAACCTACGAGCAGTACTTC

j_gene: TRBJ1-1
abundance: few
v_gene: TRBV19
d_gene: TRBD1
CDR3aa: CASKTTGGNTEAFF
CDR3nt: TGTGCCAGTAAGACGACAGGGGGTAACACTGAAGCTTTCTTT

j_gene: TRBJ1-1
abundance: once
v_gene: TRBV7-8
d_gene: -
CDR3aa: CASSLAPRRGGTEAFF
CDR3nt: TGTGCCAGCAGCTTAGCGCCCCGGCGAGGGGGCACTGAAGCTTTCTTT

j_gene: TRBJ1-3
abundance: -
v_gene: TRBV10-3
d_gene: -
CDR3aa: CAIKNYGNTIYF
CDR3nt: TGTGCCATCAAAAACTACGGGAACACCATATATTTT

j_gene: TRBJ1-3
abundance: -
v_gene: TRBV27
d_gene: -
CDR3aa: CASTASGGSGNTIYF
CDR3nt: TGTGCCAGCACCGCCTCCGGCGGGTCTGGAAACACCATATATTTT

j_gene: TRBJ2-5
abundance: once
v_gene: TRBV5-5
d_gene: -
CDR3aa: CASSLGTSQETQYF
CDR3nt: TGTGCCAGCAGCTTGGGCACTTCACAAGAGACCCAGTACTTC

j_gene: TRBJ2-7
abundance: -
v_gene: TRBV21-1
d_gene: -
CDR3aa: CASTSNLSGQDDPEQYF
CDR3nt: TGTGCCAGCACCTCTAACCTATCCGGACAAGATGATCCCGAGCAGTACTTC

j_gene: TRBJ2-3
abundance: -
v_gene: TRBV27
d_gene: TRBD1
CDR3aa: CASSARVRQGNWDTQYF
CDR3nt: TGTGCCAGCAGTGCGCGGGTCCGACAGGGGAATTGGGATACGCAGTATTTT

j_gene: TRBJ2-3
abundance: -
v_gene: TRBV7-2
d_gene: TRBD1
CDR3aa: CASSLGGAGGRADTQYF
CDR3nt: TGTGCCAGCAGCTTAGGGGGGGCAGGGGGCCGGGCAGATACGCAGTATTTT

j_gene: TRBJ1-2
abundance: -
v_gene: TRBV5-4
d_gene: -
CDR3aa: CASSFTGSESYTF
CDR3nt: TGTGCCAGCAGCTTCACAGGGAGTGAAAGCTACACCTTC

j_gene: TRBJ1-2
abundance: -
v_gene: TRBV11-1
d_gene: TRBD1
CDR3aa: CASSSPYTGGYGYTF
CDR3nt: TGTGCCAGCAGCTCCCCCTACACAGGGGGATATGGCTACACCTTC

j_gene: TRBJ2-7
abundance: -
v_gene: TRBV29-1
d_gene: -
CDR3aa: CSVRGGDISYEQYF
CDR3nt: TGCAGCGTGAGGGGGGGGGATATCTCCTACGAGCAGTACTTC

j_gene: TRBJ2-1
abundance: few
v_gene: TRBV7-2
d_gene: -
CDR3aa: CASSLRGKVEQFF
CDR3nt: TGTGCCAGCAGCTTACGAGGGAAGGTTGAGCAGTTCTTC

j_gene: TRBJ1-2
abundance: few
v_gene: TRBV11-2
d_gene: -
CDR3aa: CASSPRSRTANYGYTF
CDR3nt: TGTGCCAGCAGCCCCCGGTCCCGGACAGCTAACTATGGCTACACCTTC

j_gene: TRBJ2-3
abundance: -
v_gene: TRBV28
d_gene: -
CDR3aa: CASGSSGTDTQYF
CDR3nt: TGTGCCAGCGGTTCTAGCGGCACAGATACGCAGTATTTT

j_gene: TRBJ2-2
abundance: -
v_gene: TRBV25-1
d_gene: -
CDR3aa: CASQGLGRTGELFF
CDR3nt: TGTGCCAGCCAGGGACTGGGCCGTACCGGGGAGCTGTTTTTT

j_gene: TRBJ1-2
abundance: -
v_gene: TRBV28
d_gene: -
CDR3aa: CASSPGGQTNYGYTF
CDR3nt: TGTGCCAGCAGTCCCGGGGGGCAAACCAACTATGGCTACACCTTC

j_gene: TRBJ1-1
abundance: -
v_gene: TRBV14
d_gene: -
CDR3aa: CASSRFRNTEAFF
CDR3nt: TGTGCCAGCAGCCGTTTCAGGAACACTGAAGCTTTCTTT

j_gene: TRBJ2-2
abundance: -
v_gene: TRBV11-1
d_gene: TRBD1
CDR3aa: CASSLELTGRLFF
CDR3nt: TGTGCCAGCAGCTTAGAATTGACAGGGCGCCTGTTTTTT

j_gene: TRBJ2-6
abundance: -
v_gene: TRBV11-3
d_gene: -
CDR3aa: CASSLPRGRSGANVLTF
CDR3nt: TGTGCCAGCAGTCTACCGCGGGGGCGCTCTGGGGCCAACGTCCTGACTTTC

j_gene: TRBJ2-3
abundance: -
v_gene: TRBV25-1
d_gene: -
CDR3aa: CASSAPPGGTDTQYF
CDR3nt: TGTGCCAGCAGTGCCCCCCCAGGGGGCACAGATACGCAGTATTTT

j_gene: TRBJ2-1
abundance: -
v_gene: TRBV18
d_gene: -
CDR3aa: CASSPPSGIEQFF
CDR3nt: TGTGCCAGCTCACCACCGTCAGGGATTGAGCAGTTCTTC

j_gene: TRBJ2-5
abundance: few
v_gene: TRBV5-1
d_gene: -
CDR3aa: CASSLEGYQETQYF
CDR3nt: TGCGCCAGCAGCTTGGAGGGGTACCAAGAGACCCAGTACTTC

j_gene: TRBJ2-2
abundance: -
v_gene: TRBV21-1
d_gene: -
CDR3aa: CASTAGGPNWNTGELFF
CDR3nt: TGTGCCAGCACTGCAGGGGGGCCGAACTGGAACACCGGGGAGCTGTTTTTT

j_gene: TRBJ2-3
abundance: -
v_gene: TRBV7-2
d_gene: -
CDR3aa: CASSFWSMDTQYF
CDR3nt: TGTGCCAGCAGCTTTTGGAGCATGGATACGCAGTATTTT

j_gene: TRBJ1-1
abundance: -
v_gene: TRBV10-3
d_gene: -
CDR3aa: CAISEGTEAFF
CDR3nt: TGTGCCATCAGTGAAGGGACAGAAGCTTTCTTT

j_gene: TRBJ2-7
abundance: -
v_gene: TRBV19
d_gene: TRBD1
CDR3aa: CASSKRTGGDEQYF
CDR3nt: TGTGCCAGTAGTAAACGGACAGGGGGCGACGAGCAGTACTTC

j_gene: TRBJ1-5
abundance: -
v_gene: TRBV6-5
d_gene: -
CDR3aa: CASSQTGSGNQPQHF
CDR3nt: TGTGCCAGCAGCCAGACCGGGAGCGGCAATCAGCCCCAGCATTTT

j_gene: TRBJ2-7
abundance: -
v_gene: TRBV6-1
d_gene: TRBD1
CDR3aa: CASRLTGNTYEQYF
CDR3nt: TGTGCCAGCAGGCTGACAGGGAATACCTACGAGCAGTACTTC

j_gene: TRBJ1-5
abundance: -
v_gene: TRBV7-9
d_gene: -
CDR3aa: CASSTGYSNQPQHF
CDR3nt: TGTGCCAGCAGCACAGGGTATAGCAATCAGCCCCAGCATTTT